These 23 T cell receptor beta chains were all obtained from the same sample, sequenced in a study of blood T cell repertoires in COVID-19. Repertoires were generated with immunoSEQ multiplex PCR, while TCRdb's copy carries only in-frame clones and drops some. The data contain approximately 150,000 clones, approximately 82% of them singletons. Sequencing used peripheral blood. All receptors come from an older woman who had recovered from COVID-19.

This chain joins TRBV11-1 and TRBJ1-1; a possible D gene is TRBD1 (5 bases). The CDR3 runs to 16 residues. Looked up from germline, CDR1 is SGHAT and CDR2 is FQDESV (reference sequence). V was shortened by 3 bases and J by 0 bases, with 14 bases between the two germline ends. The CDR3 reads CASSFRRGLMNTEAFF. CDR3 DNA sequence: TGTGCCAGCAGCTTTCGAAGGGGTCTCATGAACACTGAAGCTTTCTTT. Filled out from reference TRBV11-1 and TRBJ1-1, the complete variable domain reads EAEVAQSPRYKITEKSQAVAFWCDPISGHATLYWYRQILGQGPELLVQFQDESVVDDSQLPKDRFSAERLKGVDSTLKIQPAELGDSAMYLCASSFRRGLMNTEAFFGQGTRLTVV.

As concerns this clone: The sample contains more than one DNA sequence encoding this CDR3. This chain connects TRBV5-1 to TRBJ2-1; 8 nucleotides agree with TRBD1. This CDR3 region has 14 residues. The germline V gene encodes CDR1 SGHRS and CDR2 YFSETQ. J gave up 4 bases and V 0 bases, and 0 bases lay outside the gene matches. CDR3 region: CASSLGTGYNEQFF. CDR3 nucleotide sequence: TGCGCCAGCAGCTTGGGGACAGGGTACAATGAGCAGTTCTTC.

The chain has TRBV29-1 and TRBJ2-7, with D tentatively TRBD1 (8 bases). CDR1 and CDR2 from the germline V gene are SQVTM and ANQGSEA. Trimming removed 5 bases at V and 9 bases at J, with 20 bases between. This CDR3 has 13 residues. The CDR3 bases are TGCAGCGTTCACACAGGGGGGGTGACTGCGCAGTACTTC. It encodes CSVHTGGVTAQYF.

This clone occurred once. The CDR3 here is CASSIGGAGYGYTF. The CDR3 DNA reads as TGTGCCAGTAGTATAGGAGGAGCAGGGTATGGCTACACCTTC. The V call is TRBV19, the J call TRBJ1-2; possibly TRBD1 for D (5 bases). CDR3 length: 14 amino acids. Germline values: CDR1 LNHDA, CDR2 SQIVND (reference sequence). V shed 1 base and J shed 5 bases, with 11 bases lying between them.

The V gene is TRBV6-2 or TRBV6-3, the J gene TRBJ1-2; D ambiguous. Trimming cost V 1 base and J 4 bases, with 7 bases left between them. Germline values: CDR1 MNHEY, CDR2 SVGEGT. There are 13 residues in the CDR3. CDR3 in DNA: TGTGCCAGCAGTTACTGGGCCAGCTATGGCTACACCTTC. This codes for CASSYWASYGYTF.

This chain connects TRBV5-1 to TRBJ1-1, with D possibly being TRBD1 (6 bases). Deletions cut 4 bases from V and 2 bases from J, with 12 bases between. Germline assignment: CDR1 SGHRS and CDR2 YFSETQ. The length of the CDR3 is 14 residues. CDR3 protein: CASSPTGLNTEAFF. The DNA of the CDR3 is TGCGCCAGCAGCCCGACAGGCCTTAACACTGAAGCTTTCTTT.

The V call is TRBV14, the J call TRBJ2-7; the match to TRBD2 covers 9 bases. The CDR3 contains 14 residues. Germline loops: CDR1 SGHDN, CDR2 FVKESK. Losses at the gene ends were 1 base for V and 4 bases for J; bases not matched to a gene: 2. The CDR3 DNA reads as TGTGCCAGCAGCCAAGGGCTAGCGGGGTACGAGCAGTACTTC. Encoded protein: CASSQGLAGYEQYF.

The chain employs TRBV5-4 and TRBJ2-2, with 9 bases aligning to TRBD1. V gave up 1 base and J gave up 5 bases; unmatched junction bases: 3. The germline CDR1 and CDR2 sequences are SGHNT and YYREEE (reference sequence). The CDR3 consists of 15 residues. CDR3 in amino acids: CASSLKQGATGELFF. Written as DNA, the CDR3 is TGTGCCAGCAGCTTGAAACAGGGGGCGACCGGGGAGCTGTTTTTT.

This chain uses TRBV29-1 with TRBJ1-1; D ambiguous. Deletions cut 7 bases from V and 0 bases from J, with 12 bases between. CDR3 length: 13 amino acids. Germline V gene lookup returns CDR1 SQVTM and CDR2 ANQGSEA. This chain's CDR3 is CSAPIGVNTEAFF. The CDR3 DNA is TGCAGCGCCCCGATCGGGGTGAACACTGAAGCTTTCTTT.

The chain recombines TRBV7-9 with TRBJ1-1, with 11 bases identical to TRBD1. V trimming: 1 base; J trimming: 8 bases; junction bases outside the gene matches: 6. Looked up from germline, CDR1 is SEHNR and CDR2 is FQNEAQ (reference sequence). The CDR3 has 15 amino acids. The CDR3 is CASSLDGTGGREAFF. The CDR3 bases are TGTGCCAGCAGCTTAGACGGGACAGGGGGGAGGGAAGCTTTCTTT.

The chain couples TRBV15 to TRBJ1-4; D not certain. CDR3 length: 14 residues. V lost 1 base and J lost 7, with 10 bases in between. Germline V gene data show CDR1 as LNHNV and CDR2 as YYDKDF (reference sequence). In DNA form, the CDR3 reads TGTGCCACCAGCAGAGTTGGTGGCGGTGAAAAACTGTTTTTT. As protein: CATSRVGGGEKLFF. Together with reference TRBV15 and TRBJ1-4, the CDR3 gives the full variable domain: DAMVIQNPRYQVTQFGKPVTLSCSQTLNHNVMYWYQQKSSQAPKLLFHYYDKDFNNEADTPDNFQSRRPNTSFCFLDIRSPGLGDTAMYLCATSRVGGGEKLFFGSGTQLSVL.

Notes on this clone: The sample carries other DNA sequences with the same CDR3. This rearrangement joins TRBV3-1 (or the pseudogene TRBV3-2) to TRBJ2-5, with 8 bases identical to TRBD2. There are 14 residues in the CDR3. V gave up 0 bases and J gave up 5 bases; unmatched junction bases: 2. Germline V gene lookup returns CDR1 LGHDT and CDR2 YNNKEL (reference sequence). The CDR3 sequence: CASSQDSGGETQYF. DNA for the CDR3: TGTGCCAGCAGCCAAGATTCGGGGGGGGAGACCCAGTACTTC.

This clone has a single count. The gene calls are TRBV2 and TRBJ2-6; D remains unclear. Trimming took 6 bases from V and 9 from J, leaving 21 bases between them. Germline CDR1 reads SNHLY; CDR2 reads FYNNEI. There are 16 residues in the CDR3. The CDR3 here is CASRLTTDSGDNVLTF. The CDR3 coding sequence is TGTGCCAGCAGATTAACGACCGATTCGGGTGACAACGTCCTGACTTTC.

The chain couples TRBV5-1 to TRBJ1-1, with 8 bases that match TRBD1. The germline CDR1 and CDR2 sequences are SGHRS and YFSETQ. This CDR3 is 13 amino acids long. Trimming cost V 6 bases and J 3 bases; bases outside gene matches: 4. CDR3 DNA: TGCGCCAGCACCCTGACAGGGGACACTGAAGCTTTCTTT. Protein: CASTLTGDTEAFF.

The CDR3 loop reads CASSLAAGSTDTQYF. The CDR3 DNA reads as TGTGCCAGCAGCTTGGCGGCCGGGAGCACAGATACGCAGTATTTT. This chain joins TRBV5-4 and TRBJ2-3; D call uncertain. This CDR3 spans 15 amino acids. Germline loops: CDR1 SGHNT, CDR2 YYREEE (reference sequence). Deletions cut 0 bases from V and 0 bases from J, with 8 bases between.

The J gene is TRBJ1-1, the V gene TRBV6-5; the D gene is possibly TRBD1 (5 bases). V was shortened by 10 bases and J by 1 base, with 19 bases between the two germline ends. Germline assignment: CDR1 MNHEY and CDR2 SVGAGI. This CDR3 has 15 residues. The CDR3 loop is CATRNRPQWNTEAFF. In DNA form, the CDR3 reads TGTGCCACACGAAACAGGCCCCAGTGGAACACTGAAGCTTTCTTT.

The rearrangement links TRBV11-2 to TRBJ1-3, with D maybe TRBD1 (5 bases). This CDR3 comprises 14 residues. CDR1 SGHAT and CDR2 FQNNGV come from the germline V gene. V dropped 3 bases and J dropped 4 bases, with 10 bases sitting between them. The CDR3 DNA follows: TGTGCCAGCAGCTTGGGGGGGTGGGGAAACACCATATATTTT. Amino acid sequence: CASSLGGWGNTIYF.

The chain links TRBV6-5 to TRBJ2-7, with 7 positions matching TRBD2. Trimming removed 7 bases from V and 1 base from J; junction bases left unmatched: 7. Germline lookup yields CDR1 MNHEY and CDR2 SVGAGI. This CDR3 comprises 14 residues. This CDR3 is CASTEPGGSYEQYF. The CDR3 coding sequence is TGTGCCAGCACCGAACCGGGGGGATCCTACGAGCAGTACTTC.

The chain uses TRBV28 and TRBJ2-3, with D tentatively TRBD1 (6 bases). V lost 4 bases and J 6 bases, leaving 11 bases between the germline ends. The CDR3 runs 13 residues. The V gene's germline CDR1 is MDHEN and CDR2 SYDVKM. CDR3: CASSSLQGDTQYF. CDR3 bases: TGTGCCAGCAGTTCCCTCCAGGGGGATACGCAGTATTTT.

The chain uses TRBV2 and TRBJ1-2, with D possibly being TRBD1 (6 bases). V lost 7 bases, J lost 3 bases, and 18 bases lay in between. The CDR3 contains 15 residues. Germline V lookup: CDR1 SNHLY, CDR2 FYNNEI. In DNA form, the CDR3 reads TGTGCCAGCACCCCCCCATCGGACAGTCACTATGGCTACACCTTC. Translated: CASTPPSDSHYGYTF.

This chain uses TRBV12-3 or TRBV12-4 with TRBJ1-2; D is undetermined. Trimming left V 7 bases short and J 7 bases short, with 13 bases between. The CDR3 is made up of 12 amino acids. This chain's CDR3 is CASTPPGGGYTF. CDR3 DNA sequence: TGTGCCAGCACCCCTCCCGGCGGTGGCTACACCTTC.

In this sample, this clone turned up a few times. The V call is TRBV5-4, the J call TRBJ1-2; D may be TRBD1 (6 bases). Trimming left V 0 bases short and J 3 bases short, with 15 bases between. The CDR3 extends over 16 amino acids. Germline V gene lookup returns CDR1 SGHNT and CDR2 YYREEE (reference sequence). CDR3 sequence (DNA): TGTGCCAGCAGCTTGGGAATTGGCAGGGGCGACTATGGCTACACCTTC. Protein sequence: CASSLGIGRGDYGYTF.

The chain is built from TRBV10-3 and TRBJ2-5; D might be TRBD2 (7 bases). V lost 6 bases and J lost 4, with 18 bases in between. The length of the CDR3 is 15 residues. The germline V gene has CDR1 ENHRY and CDR2 SYGVKD. In nucleotides, the CDR3 is TGTGCCATCAGCACCCTAGCGGAGGGGGGAGAGACCCAGTACTTC. Translation gives CAISTLAEGGETQYF.